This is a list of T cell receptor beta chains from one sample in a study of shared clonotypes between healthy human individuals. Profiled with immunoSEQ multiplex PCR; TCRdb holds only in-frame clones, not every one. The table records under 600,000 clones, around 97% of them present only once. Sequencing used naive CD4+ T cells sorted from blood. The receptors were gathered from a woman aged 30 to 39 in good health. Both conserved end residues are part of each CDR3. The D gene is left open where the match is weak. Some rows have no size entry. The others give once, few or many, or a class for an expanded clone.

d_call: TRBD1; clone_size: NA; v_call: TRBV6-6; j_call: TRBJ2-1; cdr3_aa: CASRTQGRSYNEQFF; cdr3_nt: TGTGCCAGCAGAACACAGGGGCGCTCCTACAATGAGCAGTTCTTC
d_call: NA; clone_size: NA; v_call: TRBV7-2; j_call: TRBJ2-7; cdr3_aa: CASSSGARSYEQYF; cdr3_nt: TGTGCCAGCAGCTCCGGGGCCCGTTCCTACGAGCAGTACTTC
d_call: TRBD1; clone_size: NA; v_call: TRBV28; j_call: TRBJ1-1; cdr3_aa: CASSKDRGNTEAFF; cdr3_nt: TGTGCCAGCAGTAAAGACAGGGGAAACACTGAAGCTTTCTTT
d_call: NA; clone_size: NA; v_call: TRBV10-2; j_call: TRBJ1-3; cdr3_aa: CASSSGNTIYF; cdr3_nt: TGCGCCAGCAGCTCAGGAAACACCATATATTTT
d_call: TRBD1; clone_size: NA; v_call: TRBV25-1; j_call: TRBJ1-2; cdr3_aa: CASSESDRVHGYTF; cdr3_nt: TGTGCCAGCAGTGAATCGGACAGGGTGCATGGCTACACCTTC
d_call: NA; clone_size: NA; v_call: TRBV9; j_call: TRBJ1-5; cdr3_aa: CASSVGGEGSQPQHF; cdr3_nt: TGTGCCAGCAGCGTAGGTGGGGAAGGAAGTCAGCCCCAGCATTTT
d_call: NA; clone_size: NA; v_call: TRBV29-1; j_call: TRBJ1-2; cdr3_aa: CSGETEGIYGYTF; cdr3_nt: TGCAGCGGGGAAACGGAGGGGATCTATGGCTACACCTTC
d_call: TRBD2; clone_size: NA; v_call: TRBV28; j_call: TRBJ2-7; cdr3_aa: CAIQTSGSYEQYF; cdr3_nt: TGTGCCATCCAGACTAGCGGGAGCTACGAGCAGTACTTC
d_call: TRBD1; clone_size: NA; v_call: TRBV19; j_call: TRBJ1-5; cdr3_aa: CASSIPRTGLNQPQHF; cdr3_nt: TGTGCCAGTAGTATACCCCGGACAGGCCTTAATCAGCCCCAGCATTTT
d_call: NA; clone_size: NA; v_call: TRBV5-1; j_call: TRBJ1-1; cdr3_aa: CASTETENTEAFF; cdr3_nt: TGCGCCAGCACAGAGACGGAGAACACTGAAGCTTTCTTT
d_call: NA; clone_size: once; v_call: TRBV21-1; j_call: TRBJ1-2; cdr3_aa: CASSRTGTRKRPGYTF; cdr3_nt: TGTGCCAGCAGCAGGACCGGGACACGGAAACGTCCTGGCTACACCTTC
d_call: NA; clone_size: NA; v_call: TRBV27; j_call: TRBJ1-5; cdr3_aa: CASSSGRGNQPQHF; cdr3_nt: TGTGCCAGCAGTTCAGGGAGGGGCAATCAGCCCCAGCATTTT
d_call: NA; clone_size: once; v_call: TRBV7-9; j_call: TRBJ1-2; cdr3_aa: CASNSDGNYGYTF; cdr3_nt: TGTGCCAGCAACTCGGACGGCAACTATGGCTACACCTTC
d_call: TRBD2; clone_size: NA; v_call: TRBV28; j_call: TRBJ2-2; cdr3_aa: CASSPLTSGFKSNTGELFF; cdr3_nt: TGTGCCAGCAGTCCTCTGACTAGCGGGTTTAAATCGAACACCGGGGAGCTGTTTTTT
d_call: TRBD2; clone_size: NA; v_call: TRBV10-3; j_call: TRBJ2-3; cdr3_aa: CAISERPSGNSDTQYF; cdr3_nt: TGTGCCATCAGTGAGAGGCCTAGCGGGAACTCAGATACGCAGTATTTT
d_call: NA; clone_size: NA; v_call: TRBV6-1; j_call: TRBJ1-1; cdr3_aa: CASSDGRRTEAFF; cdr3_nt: TGTGCCAGCAGTGACGGGAGAAGGACTGAAGCTTTCTTT
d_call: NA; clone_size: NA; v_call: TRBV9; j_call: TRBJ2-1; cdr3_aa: CASSASGSLNEQFF; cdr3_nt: TGTGCCAGCAGCGCGTCCGGGAGTCTCAATGAGCAGTTCTTC
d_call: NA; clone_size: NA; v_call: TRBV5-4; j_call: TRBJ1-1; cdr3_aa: CASSLVGDLNTEAFF; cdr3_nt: TGTGCCAGCAGCTTGGTGGGGGATCTGAACACTGAAGCTTTCTTT
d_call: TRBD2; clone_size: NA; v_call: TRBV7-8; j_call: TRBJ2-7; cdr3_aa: CASSLLAGAIHEQYF; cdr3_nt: TGTGCCAGCAGCCTACTAGCGGGAGCTATCCACGAGCAGTACTTC
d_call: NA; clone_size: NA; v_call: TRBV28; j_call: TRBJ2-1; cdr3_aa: CASSLSGAEQFF; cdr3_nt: TGTGCCAGCAGTTTATCTGGGGCAGAGCAGTTCTTC
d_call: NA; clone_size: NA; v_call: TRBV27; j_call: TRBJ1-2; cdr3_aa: CASAKSPGQIYGYTF; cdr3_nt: TGTGCCAGCGCAAAGAGTCCGGGGCAAATCTATGGCTACACCTTC
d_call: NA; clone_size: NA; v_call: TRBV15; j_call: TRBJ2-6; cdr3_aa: CATSRDRSGANVLTF; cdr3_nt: TGTGCCACCAGCAGAGACAGGTCTGGGGCCAACGTCCTGACTTTC
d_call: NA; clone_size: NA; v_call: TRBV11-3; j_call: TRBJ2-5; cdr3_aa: CASSFRRQETQYF; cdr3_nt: TGTGCCAGCAGCTTCAGACGCCAAGAGACCCAGTACTTC
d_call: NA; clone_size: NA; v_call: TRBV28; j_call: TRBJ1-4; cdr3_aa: CASRLTGVTTGEKLFF; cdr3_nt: TGTGCCAGCAGGCTTACGGGGGTGACAACAGGGGAAAAACTGTTTTTT
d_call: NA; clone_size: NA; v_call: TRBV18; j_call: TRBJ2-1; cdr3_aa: CASSQHDPRLAYNEQFF; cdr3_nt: TGTGCCAGCTCACAACATGACCCGCGACTAGCCTACAATGAGCAGTTCTTC
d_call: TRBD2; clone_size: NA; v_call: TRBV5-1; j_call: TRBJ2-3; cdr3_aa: CASSLGAGGTDTQYF; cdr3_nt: TGCGCCAGCAGCTTGGGGGCGGGAGGCACAGATACGCAGTATTTT
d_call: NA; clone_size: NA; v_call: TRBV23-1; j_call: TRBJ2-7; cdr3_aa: CASSQSQPGFYEQYF; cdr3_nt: TGCGCCAGCAGTCAATCACAACCCGGGTTCTACGAGCAGTACTTC
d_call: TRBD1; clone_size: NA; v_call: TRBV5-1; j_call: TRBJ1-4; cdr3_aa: CASSYNPPDRGVEKLFF; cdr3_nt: TGCGCCAGCAGCTACAACCCCCCGGACAGGGGGGTCGAAAAACTGTTTTTT
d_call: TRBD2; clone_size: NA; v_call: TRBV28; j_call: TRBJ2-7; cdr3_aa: CASKRGPDLYEQYF; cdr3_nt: TGTGCCAGCAAGCGGGGACCCGACCTCTACGAGCAGTACTTC
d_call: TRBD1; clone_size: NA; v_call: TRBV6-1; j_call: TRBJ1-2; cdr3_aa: CASRTDRGFFGYTF; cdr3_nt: TGTGCCAGCAGAACAGACAGGGGGTTCTTTGGCTACACCTTC
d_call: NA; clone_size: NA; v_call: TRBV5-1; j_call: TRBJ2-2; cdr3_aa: CASSSQGGTRGDTGELFF; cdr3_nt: TGCGCCAGCAGCTCGCAAGGGGGGACCCGAGGGGACACCGGGGAGCTGTTTTTT
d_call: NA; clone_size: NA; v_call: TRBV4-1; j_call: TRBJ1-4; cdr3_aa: CASMSAATTTNEKLFF; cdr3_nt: TGCGCCAGCATGTCGGCAGCCACCACAACTAATGAAAAACTGTTTTTT
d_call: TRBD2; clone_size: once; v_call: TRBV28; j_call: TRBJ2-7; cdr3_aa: CASSYSGRPTLYEQYF; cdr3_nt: TGTGCCAGCAGCTATAGCGGGAGACCTACCTTATACGAGCAGTACTTC
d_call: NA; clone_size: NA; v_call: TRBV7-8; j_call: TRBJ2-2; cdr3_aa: CASSLVQNTGELFF; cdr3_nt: TGTGCCAGCAGCTTAGTCCAGAATACCGGGGAGCTGTTTTTT
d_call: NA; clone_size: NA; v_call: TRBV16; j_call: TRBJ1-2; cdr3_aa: CASSQTGPTNYGYTF; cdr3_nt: TGTGCCAGCAGCCAAACAGGGCCCACTAACTATGGCTACACCTTC
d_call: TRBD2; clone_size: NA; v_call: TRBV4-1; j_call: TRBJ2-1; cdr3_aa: CASSRMSGRRGDEQFF; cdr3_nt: TGCGCCAGCAGCCGGATGAGCGGGAGAAGGGGGGATGAGCAGTTCTTC
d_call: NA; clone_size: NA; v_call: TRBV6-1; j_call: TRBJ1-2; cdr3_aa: CATTGHGYTF; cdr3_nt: TGTGCCACGACAGGACATGGCTACACCTTC
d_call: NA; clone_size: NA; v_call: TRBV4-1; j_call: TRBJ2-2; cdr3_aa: CASSQDRQPNTGELFF; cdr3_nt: TGCGCCAGCAGCCAAGACCGGCAACCGAACACCGGGGAGCTGTTTTTT
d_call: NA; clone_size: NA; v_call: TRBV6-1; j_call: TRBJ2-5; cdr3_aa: CASSKTSRETQYF; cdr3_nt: TGTGCCAGCAGTAAGACGAGCCGGGAGACCCAGTACTTC
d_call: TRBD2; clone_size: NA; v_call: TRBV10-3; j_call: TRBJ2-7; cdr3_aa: CASSGTSGYEQYF; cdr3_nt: TGTGCCAGTTCCGGGACTAGCGGCTACGAGCAGTACTTC
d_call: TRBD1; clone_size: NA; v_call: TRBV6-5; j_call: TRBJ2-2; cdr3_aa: CASSLTGTPNTGELFF; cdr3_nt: TGTGCCAGCAGTTTGACAGGGACCCCGAACACCGGGGAGCTGTTTTTT
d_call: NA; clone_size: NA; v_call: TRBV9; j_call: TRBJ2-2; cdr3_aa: CASSQPGPNSPNTGELFF; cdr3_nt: TGTGCCAGCAGCCAACCGGGACCAAACTCTCCGAACACCGGGGAGCTGTTTTTT
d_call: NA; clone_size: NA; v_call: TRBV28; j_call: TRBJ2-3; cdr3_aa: CASSPFTGLTQYF; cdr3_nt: TGTGCCAGCAGTCCATTTACGGGACTCACGCAGTATTTT
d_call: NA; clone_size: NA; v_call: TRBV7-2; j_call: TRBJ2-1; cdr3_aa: CASSLVGTNNEQFF; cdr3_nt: TGTGCCAGCAGCTTAGTAGGAACGAACAATGAGCAGTTCTTC
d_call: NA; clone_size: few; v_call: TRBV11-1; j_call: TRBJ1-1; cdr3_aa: CASSFRVAYTEAFF; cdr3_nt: TGTGCCAGCAGCTTCAGGGTCGCGTACACTGAAGCTTTCTTT
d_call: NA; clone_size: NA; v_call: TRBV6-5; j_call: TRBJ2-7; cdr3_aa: CASSYGQGGYEQYF; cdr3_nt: TGTGCCAGCAGTTACGGGCAGGGTGGTTACGAGCAGTACTTC
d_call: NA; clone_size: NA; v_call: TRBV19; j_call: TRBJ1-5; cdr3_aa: CASRDRYSNQPQHF; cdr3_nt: TGTGCCAGTAGAGACAGGTATAGCAATCAGCCCCAGCATTTT
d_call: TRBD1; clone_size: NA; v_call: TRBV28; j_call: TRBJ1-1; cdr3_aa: CASSSYRGPEQNTEAFF; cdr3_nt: TGTGCCAGCAGTTCATACAGGGGCCCTGAACAAAACACTGAAGCTTTCTTT
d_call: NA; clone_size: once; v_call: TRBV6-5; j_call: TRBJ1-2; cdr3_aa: CASSRPAGVGYTF; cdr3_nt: TGTGCCAGCAGCCGACCCGCCGGGGTAGGCTACACCTTC